This T cell receptor (beta chain) was profiled in a study of T cell responses to AZD1222 COVID-19 vaccine (TCRdb year 2021). As for the study more broadly: Because spike-specific TCR depth and breadth did not differ between the two schedules, AZD1222 recipients who got a second dose at roughly 4 weeks were pooled with those who got a second dose at roughly 12 weeks. TCR sequencing covered more than 230 trial participants: approximately 200 given two doses of AZD1222 and about 26 given two doses of MenACWY control vaccine. Enrollment into the trials was organized by age into subgroups of 18-55, 56-69 and 70-plus years, and those subgroups contained roughly 160, 29 and 62 TCR-sequenced participants, respectively. The full study reports these points: Spike-specific TCR breadth and depth rose significantly after two AZD1222 doses compared with day 0 and with MenACWY recipients. Reportedly, close to half of the unique spike-specific TCRs recognized epitopes lying outside the regions that are mutated in the B.1.351 and B.1.1.7 variants. The vaccine-associated CD4 TCRs covered the entire spike protein, and the dominant responses fell in regions 160-218 and 743-854. The 56-69-year group was small, and its depth increase did not reach significance, likely because of low power. Participants were mostly white British, with more females than males. The authors suggested clonal diversity may have been underestimated. Conclusions about previously exposed vaccinees were limited because only a handful of AZD1222 recipients were SARS-CoV-2 seropositive at baseline. Because no day 14 peak-response samples were available, the repertoires could be characterized only after the peak T cell response.

Including the terminal cysteine and phenylalanine, the CDR3 comprises 13 residues. The read is trimmed to its CDR3 DNA, 39 bases read in frame from base 1. V is reduced by 0 bases and J by 0 bases, leaving a spacing of 3 bases between them. The germline V gene provides CDR1 SGHRS and CDR2 YFSETQ. About this clone: No cognate antigen has been identified for it. No clone much larger than this one lies a single base away; base qualities are absent.

The CDR3 regions of human TCRbeta chains were analyzed by immunosequencing. In the authors' own workflow: TCRs in the repertoires were compared against a reference library of SARS-CoV-2-specific TCRs that had been generated with the MIRA antigen-specificity platform. Breadth meant the fraction of unique TCRs that were SARS-CoV-2-associated, whereas depth meant the fraction of total T cells that were SARS-CoV-2-associated. Using the MIRA data, each spike-specific TCR was assigned both to the spike region to which the TCR was reactive and to a CD4 or CD8 class. Log10-transformed breadth and depth values were compared by one-way ANOVA with Sidak's multiple comparisons tests. The source is immuneACCESS, and TCRdb retained only in-frame sequences with V and J called. Part of the clones is not carried over; for the studies checked, unresolved V genes explain less than half of this, and the remainder is unexplained. V and J calls and clone size are copied from that table; D and trimming were computed from the DNA. The sample table records over 90,000 clones; 70% to 90% of these occur just once. 4.5% to 6% of the sample comes from the top ten.

The time point label on this specimen signifies: baseline before first vaccination. Vaccinee samples came from UK trials COV001 and COV002, including a single-blind randomized controlled phase 2/3 trial of AZD1222 (ChAdOx1 nCoV-19) in healthy adults. Trial participant PBMC samples were collected at day 0 and day 28 after the second dose for TCRbeta chain sequencing. Rearrangement joined TRBV5-1 to TRBJ1-1, with an unclear D gene assignment. The sample in question was peripheral blood, obtained on day 0 of AZD1222 vaccination. The sequence was obtained from an adult in good health. The DNA sequence follows: TGCGCCAGCAGCTTGGTGATGAACACTGAAGCTTTCTTT. It translates to CASSLVMNTEAFF.